Only a few counts were recorded for the clone carrying this TCR beta chain. Antigen: not known. This sample was taken from a study of blood T cells in healthy people across ages. Broader study findings: The CMV status of each donor remained undetermined, and this could have confounded shifts in expanded clonotypes. While age rose, TCR beta diversity per million T cells dropped in a roughly linear way.

Losses at the gene ends were 6 bases for V and 3 bases for J; bases not matched to a gene: 11. Germline V gives CDR1 DFQATT, CDR2 SNEGSKA (reference sequence). The CDR3 totals 16 residues. Alongside a J-beta primer mix, a sample-barcoded 5' primer served in a second PCR lasting roughly 7 to 12 cycles. Each CDR3 protein gets one entry after TCRdb re-called the 5' RACE reads with MiXCR. Counted here are about 580,000 distinct CDR3 sequences, around half occurring once; the ten biggest clones make up 20% to 25%. The gene calls are TRBV20-1 and TRBJ2-4; the match to TRBD2 covers 10 bases. The receptor comes from a man at least 80 years old in good health. The sequenced sample consisted of blood. CDR3 residues: CSASSGGAWGKNIQYF. The DNA of the CDR3 is TGCAGTGCCTCCAGCGGGGGGGCTTGGGGCAAAAACATTCAGTACTTC.